This note documents a single TCR beta chain sequence. Ten or more counts support this clonotype. Its antigen specificity is not known. No base qualities exist here, and no much larger clone lies one base off it. This record belongs to a study of Graves' ophthalmopathy and Graves' hyperthyroidism (dated by TCRdb to about 2018). Study-level background: Peripheral blood samples were taken at the time of initial diagnosis, before any treatment was given. In more than 5 hyperthyroidism patients, the T-cell repertoire of thyroid tissue was compared with the T-cell repertoire of blood. The independent validation cohort included around 19 hyperthyroidism patients plus 17 patients who later progressed from hyperthyroidism to ophthalmopathy. Once sampling was done, hyperthyroidism patients were given methimazole at a starting dose of 30 mg daily, while ophthalmopathy patients were given high-dose intravenous methylprednisolone. In total, 135 blood samples were TCR-sequenced: around 42 ophthalmopathy, roughly 77 hyperthyroidism and some 17 hyperthyroidism-to-ophthalmopathy patients. To explore V-J signatures that separate ophthalmopathy from hyperthyroidism, a discovery set of more than 95 patients was enrolled, consisting of 43 with ophthalmopathy and some 59 with stable hyperthyroidism. The study used TCR beta repertoire signatures to distinguish Graves' ophthalmopathy from Graves' hyperthyroidism and to predict progression to ophthalmopathy. The 100 discovery patients were randomly split 7:3 into training and test sets. The study at large found these results: Among expanded thyroid clonotypes with frequency above 0.001, most also showed up in blood, which suggests that blood repertoires may reflect the thyroid immune response. The 13-signature model separated ophthalmopathy from stable hyperthyroidism with 85% to 90% sensitivity and almost 84% specificity in cross-validation, and 80%/75% in the test set. Sample size was not predetermined statistically, and investigators were not blinded to group allocation. In validation, the model predicted ophthalmopathy progression with less than 71% sensitivity and 72.22% specificity; around twelve predicted patients were CT-confirmed with GO in a median of about 6.1 months.

Patients with ophthalmopathy had moderately to severely active disease, with a Clinical Activity Score of 3 or more, a NOSPECS grade of 4 or more, and a disease duration of less than 3 months. Patients were excluded if they had other autoimmune diseases, uncontrolled infections, pregnancy or lactation. Diagnosis was based on clinical symptoms, serum thyroxine, TRAb, thyroid ultrasound and orbital computed tomography. Ficoll-Paque density gradient centrifugation was used to isolate PBMCs from 8 to 10 ml of fresh peripheral blood. Trizol reagent was used to extract the total RNA, and its quality was then checked on an Agilent 2100 Bioanalyzer. TCR beta CDR3 regions were amplified from RNA transcripts for repertoire sequencing. A first-round RT-PCR used HTBI primers with the Qiagen OneStep RT-PCR kit, followed by a second-round multiplex PCR, size selection and purification. The libraries underwent paired-end sequencing with 100 bp reads on an Illumina HiSeq2000. On the authors' methods: SOAPnuke was used to process the reads, throwing out any read that had adapters, had uncalled bases, had a mean Phred below 15, or lacked an exact constant-primer or identifier match. COPE v1.2.5 was used to merge high-quality paired reads. Each unique nucleotide sequence was defined as a clonotype, and clonotypes were aligned to IMGT TRB V, D and J references with MiTCR v1.1. The analysis was limited to V-J combinations with a frequency above 0.0001, which together covered around 99% of the repertoires. A TCR clonal expansion and chaos score per V-J combination was defined as the ratio of F50 clonal expansion to chaos observed in the TCRdist matrix. Welch's t-statistics and random forest were used to reduce the features to some 13 V-J combinations, which were then used as input to a naive Bayes classifier. Thyroid-blood repertoire similarity was quantified with the Morisita-Horn index. The raw public reads went through TCRdb reprocessing: fastp at Q25, MiXCR clone calling, in-frame beta chains kept. Every CDR3 protein is listed once, alongside the most common genes and DNA of its rows. These V and J calls derive from TCRdb rather than the authors' analysis. The sample table records almost 400,000 distinct CDR3 sequences; around 18% of these occur just once. The ten largest clones add up to around 1.5% of the sample.

CDR1 DFQATT and CDR2 SNEGSKA are derived from the germline V gene (reference sequence). The CDR3 holds 13 amino acids from the cysteine to the phenylalanine. The only DNA kept is the CDR3, 39 bases in frame from the first base. At the junction V is shortened by 2 bases and J by 8 bases, with 13 bases in between. The rearranged segments are TRBV20-1 and TRBJ2-4; the D assignment is uncertain and may be TRBD1 or TRBD2, with 7 bases supporting each. The sequenced material came from peripheral blood. The clonotype comes from a woman in her late teens or twenties with Graves' ophthalmopathy. Donor details come from another sample of the same person, matched by shared clones. The sequence in DNA is TGCAGTGCTAGAACAGGGGAGGGAGACATTCAGTACTTC. It is translated as CSARTGEGDIQYF.